These T cell receptor beta chains were read from a single sample in a study of Ad26.COV2.S vaccination and SARS-CoV-2 variants. The protocol was immunoSEQ multiplex PCR, while the TCRdb copy is restricted to in-frame clones and leaves out a portion. The sample has 400,000 to 450,000 clones; around nine tenths are singletons. Sequencing was performed on peripheral blood, taken in a trial of Ad26.COV2.S vaccine versus placebo. The receptors here all came from a person aged 18-60 years who received the Ad26.COV2.S COVID-19 vaccine or a placebo. CDR3s leave out the opening cysteine and the closing phenylalanine or tryptophan.

v_gene | CDR3aa
TRBV7-9 | ASSSTRQGPAVGVEQY
TRBV7-8 | ASSVLAGFATNEKLF
TRBV27 | ASSLTSGRVYEQY
TRBV24-1 | ATSDPGTPNHEQY
TRBV7-2 | ASSSTSVYEQY
TRBV5-1 | ASSTGQFTGELF
TRBV28 | ASRPGAGGEQF
TRBV21-1 | ATSDSPATNEKLF
TRBV27 | ASSNGKGTQY
TRBV6-5 | ASSYFSTDTQY
TRBV25-1 | ASSELSSGTYNEQF
TRBV2 | ASSARQGHYEQY
TRBV4-3 | ASSQDYRGYGYT
TRBV28 | ASRLTGGYNEQF
TRBV29-1 | SVGSTYEQY
TRBV19 | ASRSGLAVQETQY
TRBV7-9 | ALGSGAGSGTDTQY
TRBV2 | ASTSGGAPYEQY
TRBV7-2 | ASSFQYSNYGYT
TRBV6-5 | ASSLPDNEQF
TRBV9 | ASSVGKGFNTEAF
TRBV5-8 | ASSPARGQHSYNEQF
TRBV4-3 | ASSPWEDNYEQY
TRBV30 | AWSVGEGYGYT
TRBV19 | ASSIAGKAF
TRBV29-1 | SVEPGRLTEAF
TRBV7-9 | ASSDQETQY
TRBV3-1/TRBV3-2 | ASSQNSYNEQF
TRBV5-1 | APQGGTDPGMDYEQY
TRBV23-1 | AEGKGDKVNSPLH
TRBV5-6 | ASSRTGSDTQY
TRBV19 | ATRDRGTDTQY
TRBV28 | ASSPGGTGNSPLH
TRBV7-6 | ASSRTGAYEQY
TRBV6-2/TRBV6-3 | ASSYGLDMVAYEQF
TRBV29-1 | SVDYSWGGKGLAGPSSYNEQF
TRBV30 | AWSVKQGEQY
TRBV30 | AWSVGKRNEKLF
TRBV6-6 | ATATSGISEQY
TRBV5-6 | ASSLGLYGYEQY
TRBV10-3 | AISDEAGPNTEAF
TRBV4-3 | ASSQDLGSNEQF
TRBV5-6 | ASSLLNQPQH
TRBV5-1 | ASSFDRVPYEQY
TRBV9 | ASSVGGQAHEQY
TRBV4-1 | ASSQDQHRGDIQY
TRBV4-3 | ASSQVPAWPYNEQF
TRBV7-9 | ASSLLRSQGNTIY
TRBV10-1 | ASGSGTSANEQF
TRBV2 | ASSEDQSRDREAF
TRBV18 | ASSERGNEQY
TRBV10-1 | ASSGRDFTYEQY
TRBV10-3 | AISETGELF
TRBV6-5 | ASTGRLAGYNEQF
TRBV19 | ASTYLAGGLARGNEQF
TRBV19 | ASSIGRVANEKLF
TRBV9 | ASSASGYNEQF
TRBV3-1/TRBV3-2 | ASSPAAQDRGGGYT
TRBV4-3 | ASSQDEMGSNSPLH
TRBV4-3 | ASSQEILAGVWEQF